One and the same sample provided the 20 T cell receptor beta chains below, sequenced in a study of blood T cells in healthy people across ages. With a J-beta primer mix and a sample-barcoded 5' primer, a second PCR ran about 7 to 12 cycles. TCRdb ran MiXCR on the 5' RACE reads and lists one entry per CDR3 protein. Of roughly 1.6 million distinct CDR3 sequences in the sample, about 31% were seen once. The sample comprised blood. These receptors all come from a woman aged 25 to 45 in good health.

To note about this clonotype: A single base separates this from a much larger clone, so it may be a read error. The chain joins TRBV29-1 to TRBJ2-1; possibly TRBD2 for D (6 bases). CDR1 SQVTM and CDR2 ANQGSEA come from the germline V gene. The CDR3 runs to 14 residues. Trimming removed 4 bases from V and 10 bases from J, with 20 bases in between. CDR3 in amino acids: CSVVGGAAGYEQFF. CDR3 sequence (DNA): TGCAGCGTTGTCGGGGGAGCGGCGGGGTACGAGCAGTTCTTC.

The CDR3 DNA is TGTGCCAGCAGTGATCCACTCCCGACAGGGCCCAACTACGAGCAGTACTTC. It is translated as CASSDPLPTGPNYEQYF. J is TRBJ2-7 and V is TRBV2; 7 bases are a match to TRBD1. V shed 3 bases and J 3 bases; nucleotides not matched to a gene: 14. From germline, CDR1 is SNHLY and CDR2 FYNNEI. The CDR3 extends over 17 amino acids.

The table lists this clonotype with a few counts. J is TRBJ2-7 and V is TRBV7-9; D call uncertain. The CDR3 spans 14 residues. V gave up 3 bases and J gave up 2 bases, with 11 bases separating them. Germline CDR1 is SEHNR and CDR2 is FQNEAQ (reference sequence). The CDR3 loop is CASSFSVSTYEQYF. The CDR3 DNA sequence: TGTGCCAGCAGCTTCTCAGTGAGTACCTACGAGCAGTACTTC.

The sample holds a few counts of this clonotype. The V call is TRBV6-1, the J call TRBJ1-2, with no clear D. Germline V lookup: CDR1 MNHNS, CDR2 SASEGT. The CDR3 is 13 residues long. The V and J ends lost 2 bases and 2 bases respectively, with 6 bases between them. In DNA, the CDR3 is TGTGCCAGCAGTGAATTGGGGAACTATGGCTACACCTTC. It is translated as CASSELGNYGYTF.

This chain connects TRBV12-3 or TRBV12-4 to TRBJ2-3; the D gene is possibly TRBD2 (6 bases). Trimming took off 10 bases at V and 1 base at J, with 15 bases between the two ends. This CDR3 is 14 amino acids long. The CDR3 reads CANTSGLRTDTQYF. The CDR3 nucleotides are TGTGCCAACACCTCGGGACTCCGCACAGATACGCAGTATTTT.

The V call is TRBV18, the J call TRBJ1-1; D remains unclear. V gave up 3 bases and J gave up 6 bases, with 11 bases separating them. The CDR3 consists of 13 residues. The germline V gene encodes CDR1 KGHSH and CDR2 LQKENI. CDR3 sequence reads: CASSPDRYSEAFF. The CDR3 nucleotides read TGTGCCAGCTCACCCGACCGATACTCTGAAGCTTTCTTT.

The chain carries TRBV13 and TRBJ2-5; the match to TRBD2 covers 9 bases. Germline values: CDR1 PRHDT, CDR2 FYEKMQ (reference sequence). This CDR3 contains 15 residues. The junction had 9 bases not matched to a gene; V was cut back by 5 bases and J by 5 bases. The CDR3 loop reads CASSPSGGGAETQYF. The CDR3 coding sequence is TGTGCCAGCAGCCCCTCTGGCGGGGGGGCGGAGACCCAGTACTTC.

This chain uses TRBV6-1 with TRBJ2-7, with a weak D call TRBD2 (6 bases). V dropped 2 bases and J dropped 9 bases, with 20 bases sitting between them. This CDR3 has 15 amino acids. Germline V gene sequence: CDR1 MNHNS, CDR2 SASEGT. For the CDR3, the DNA is TGTGCCAGCAGTGAACCGTCTTGGTATTTGGGGGGGCAGTACTTC. It specifies CASSEPSWYLGGQYF.

The chain uses TRBV5-1 and TRBJ2-2; 10 positions agree with TRBD2. The germline CDR1 and CDR2 sequences are SGHRS and YFSETQ. The CDR3 loop spans 16 amino acids. V trimming: 4 bases; J trimming: 1 base; junction bases outside the gene matches: 4. This chain's CDR3 is CASSRRLAGNTGELFF. The CDR3 coding sequence is TGCGCCAGCAGCCGGAGACTAGCGGGGAACACCGGGGAGCTGTTTTTT.

The gene calls are TRBV7-8 and TRBJ1-1, with D perhaps matching TRBD1 (5 bases). V was pared by 6 bases and J by 1 base, with 12 bases between. The CDR3 contains 14 residues. Germline V lookup: CDR1 SGHVS, CDR2 FQNEAQ. The CDR3 region has the DNA TGTGCCAGCAGAACGCAGGGTTCGAACACTGAAGCTTTCTTT. Translating it yields CASRTQGSNTEAFF.

In its sample, this clonotype was seen a few times. The gene calls are TRBV12-3 or TRBV12-4 and TRBJ2-3, with 8 bases lining up with TRBD2. Trimming took 4 bases from V and 6 from J; bases not matched to a gene: 9. This CDR3 is 15 amino acids long. The CDR3 region is CASSSDGRVGDTQYF. Here the CDR3 DNA reads TGTGCCAGCAGTTCAGACGGGAGGGTCGGCGATACGCAGTATTTT.

This clonotype was detected only a few times. This chain links TRBV10-3 with TRBJ2-7, with D uncertain. The V and J ends lost 5 bases and 0 bases respectively, with 11 bases between them. The length of the CDR3 is 14 residues. Germline V gene data show CDR1 as ENHRY and CDR2 as SYGVKD. CDR3 protein: CAISSAASSYEQYF. CDR3 bases: TGTGCCATCAGTTCGGCGGCCAGCTCCTACGAGCAGTACTTC.

This clonotype was seen only a few times. V usage is TRBV3-1 and J usage is TRBJ2-1, with D possibly TRBD2 on 6 matching bases. V gave up 0 bases and J gave up 15 bases, with 15 bases separating them. This CDR3 is built from 13 residues. Per germline, CDR1 LGHDT and CDR2 YNNKEL (reference sequence). The CDR3 nucleotides are TGTGCCAGCAGCCAAGAGTCGGCGGAGGGTGTGTTCTTC. Amino acids: CASSQESAEGVFF.

The V and J genes are TRBV24-1 and TRBJ1-2; 8 nucleotides align to TRBD1. V shed 5 bases and J 4 bases; nucleotides not matched to a gene: 2. Germline lookup yields CDR1 KGHDR and CDR2 SFDVKD. This CDR3 has 13 residues. The CDR3 coding sequence is TGTGCCACCAGTGGGGGACAGGCCTATGGCTACACCTTC. Amino acid sequence: CATSGGQAYGYTF.

J is TRBJ2-7 and V is TRBV12-3 or TRBV12-4; D might be TRBD1 or TRBD2, each matching 6 bases. The V end was cut by 3 bases, the J end by 0 bases, with 12 bases between. This CDR3 is built from 15 residues. The CDR3 DNA reads as TGTGCCAGCAGTTTGAAGGGGGGAATCTCCTACGAGCAGTACTTC. It is translated as CASSLKGGISYEQYF.

The chain employs TRBV15 and TRBJ2-7; TRBD1 matches at 9 bases. This CDR3 contains 14 residues. Germline V gives CDR1 LNHNV, CDR2 YYDKDF (reference sequence). With V trimmed by 5 bases and J by 1 base, 3 bases remained unmatched. CDR3 region: CATSCGTGSYEQYF. CDR3 sequence (DNA): TGTGCCACCAGCTGTGGGACAGGGTCCTACGAGCAGTACTTC.

The chain couples TRBV9 to TRBJ2-7; tentatively, D is TRBD2 (7 bases). CDR1 is SGDLS and CDR2 is YYNGEE in the germline V gene. Trimming removed 0 bases from V and 0 bases from J, with 13 bases in between. The CDR3 has 16 residues. CDR3 sequence reads: CASSVAGGGRSYEQYF. As DNA, the CDR3 is TGTGCCAGCAGCGTAGCTGGGGGGGGCCGCTCCTACGAGCAGTACTTC.

V gene TRBV14 combines with J gene TRBJ2-7, with D possibly being TRBD2 (6 bases). With 8 bases removed from V and 2 bases from J, the gap between germline ends came to 22 bases. CDR3 length equals 16 residues. Germline loops: CDR1 SGHDN, CDR2 FVKESK. The CDR3 DNA sequence: TGTGCCAGCCCGCCACCCCGGCCTAGCGTTCCCTACGAGCAGTACTTC. Translating gives CASPPPRPSVPYEQYF. Looking up the rest from reference TRBV14 and TRBJ2-7 gives the full variable domain: EAGVTQFPSHSVIEKGQTVTLRCDPISGHDNLYWYRRVMGKEIKFLLHFVKESKQDESGMPNNRFLAERTGGTYSTLKVQPAELEDSGVYFCASPPPRPSVPYEQYFGPGTRLTVT.

This sequence joins TRBV20-1 and TRBJ1-4; D ambiguous. The CDR3 has 12 amino acids. The V gene lost 5 bases and the J gene lost 4 bases, with 8 bases spanning the gap. The germline CDR1 and CDR2 sequences are DFQATT and SNEGSKA (reference sequence). DNA for the CDR3: TGCAGTGCTGGTCGGGGTAATGAAAAACTGTTTTTT. Its translation is CSAGRGNEKLFF.

The V call is TRBV12-3 or TRBV12-4, the J call TRBJ2-7, with 8 positions matching TRBD1. V lost 6 bases to trimming and J lost 7 bases; unmatched junction nucleotides: 11. CDR3 length equals 14 residues. The CDR3 DNA follows: TGTGCCAGCAGCCAAAACCAGGGGGCGGGAGAGCAGTACTTC. As protein: CASSQNQGAGEQYF.